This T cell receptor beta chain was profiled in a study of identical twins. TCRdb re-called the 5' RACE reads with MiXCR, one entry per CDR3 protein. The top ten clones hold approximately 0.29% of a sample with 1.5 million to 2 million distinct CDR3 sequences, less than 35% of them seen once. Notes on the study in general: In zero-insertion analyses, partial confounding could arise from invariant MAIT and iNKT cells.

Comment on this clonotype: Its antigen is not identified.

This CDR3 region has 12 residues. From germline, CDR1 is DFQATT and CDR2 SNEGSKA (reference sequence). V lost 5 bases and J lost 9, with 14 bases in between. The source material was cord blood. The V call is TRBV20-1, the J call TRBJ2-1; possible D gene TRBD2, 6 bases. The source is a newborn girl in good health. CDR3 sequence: CSARPGGIEQFF. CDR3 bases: TGCAGTGCTCGCCCAGGAGGGATTGAGCAGTTCTTC.